This T cell receptor (beta chain) was sequenced in a study of cytomegalovirus exposure and HLA in healthy donors. Study in general: About 85 million unique TCRs from HLA-typed donors were held in an early release of data. Study-wide points: Common viral pathogens were later found to be apparently linked to several of the most significant clusters.

This clone was counted once. Its target is not known. Primers: 60 Vbeta forward and 13 Jbeta reverse. The protocol was immunoSEQ multiplex PCR, while the TCRdb copy is restricted to in-frame clones and leaves out a portion. The repertoire holds 65,000 to 90,000 clones, with over 60% as singletons. This receptor was identified in a middle-aged woman in good health and CMV-seropositive. The specimen sequenced was PBMCs.

The CDR3 sequence: CASPPGLAGWETQYF. The CDR3, as DNA: TGTGCCAGCCCACCAGGACTAGCGGGATGGGAGACCCAGTACTTC. The genes are TRBV6-1 and TRBJ2-5; the match to TRBD2 covers 12 bases. The CDR3 loop spans 15 amino acids. Germline CDR1 MNHNS, CDR2 SASEGT. With 8 bases clipped from V and 5 bases from J, the junction kept 9 bases outside the gene matches.